This TCR beta chain was documented in a study of CD8 T cells in ankylosing spondylitis. The CDR3 is 14 amino acids. V lost 2 bases, J lost 6 bases, and 12 bases lay in between. Germline lookup yields CDR1 MNHEY and CDR2 SVGEGT. TCRdb called the 5' RACE reads again in MiXCR, with one record for every CDR3 protein. The sample carries about 160,000 distinct CDR3 sequences, 44% recorded once. This clonotype was found a few times. The target antigen is unknown. Study-wide findings and caveats: Seemingly distinctive of ankylosing spondylitis blood was a TCR beta motif formed by eight highly homologous variants.

Specimen: synovial fluid, either unsorted or a sorted T cell fraction (not recorded which). The clonotype comes from a male donor with ankylosing spondylitis. The rearrangement joins TRBV6-2 or TRBV6-3 to TRBJ2-3, with TRBD2 as a possible D gene (6 bases). CDR3 amino acids: CASSYGGEVDTQYF. The CDR3 DNA sequence: TGTGCCAGCAGTTACGGAGGGGAAGTGGATACGCAGTATTTT.